Presented here are 13 T cell receptor beta chains from one specimen sequenced in a study of blood T cell repertoires in COVID-19. Only in-frame clones appear in the TCRdb table, and some are missing; sequencing was by immunoSEQ multiplex PCR. This table has some 250,000 clones, around 90% appearing once. Sequenced: peripheral blood. Source of these receptors: a woman under 40 with acute or convalescent COVID-19.

The chain couples TRBV11-2 to TRBJ2-2, with TRBD2 matching 10 bases. CDR1 is SGHAT, CDR2 FQNNGV, per germline. V lost 5 bases to trimming and J lost 2 bases; unmatched junction nucleotides: 5. The CDR3 is 16 amino acids. The CDR3 loop is CASSPLAGINTGELFF. The CDR3 DNA reads TGTGCCAGCAGCCCACTAGCGGGGATCAACACCGGGGAGCTGTTTTTT.

The chain links TRBV5-6 to TRBJ1-6; maybe TRBD1 (5 bases). The germline V gene has CDR1 SGHDT and CDR2 YYEEEE. CDR3 length: 15 amino acids. The V and J ends lost 1 base and 1 base respectively, with 6 bases between them. As DNA, the CDR3 is TGTGCCAGCAGCTTGAGGGGATCCTATAATTCACCCCTCCACTTT. This encodes CASSLRGSYNSPLHF.

This clone was counted a single time. The chain is built from TRBV10-1 and TRBJ2-5, with TRBD1 as a possible D gene (6 bases). With 5 bases removed from V and 9 bases from J, the gap between germline ends came to 13 bases. Germline V lookup: CDR1 WNHNN, CDR2 SYGVQD (reference sequence). The CDR3 contains 12 residues. The DNA of the CDR3 is TGCGCCAGCAGTACAGGGCTCGGGGCCCAGTACTTC. Translation gives CASSTGLGAQYF.

This clone was seen once. The chain links TRBV4-1 to TRBJ2-7; 13 bases match TRBD2. The germline V gene encodes CDR1 MGHRA and CDR2 YSYEKL. With 2 bases clipped from V and 0 bases from J, the junction kept 7 bases outside the gene matches. The CDR3 is 18 residues long. The CDR3 DNA is TGCGCCAGCAGCCAATCAACCGGGACTAGCGGGAACTCCTACGAGCAGTACTTC. It specifies CASSQSTGTSGNSYEQYF.

This chain uses TRBV6-5 with TRBJ2-7; the match to TRBD2 covers 8 bases. Germline V gene data show CDR1 as MNHEY and CDR2 as SVGAGI. The length of the CDR3 is 15 residues. CDR3 sequence: CAASRGGHLWYEQYF. The DNA for the CDR3 is TGTGCAGCTTCACGGGGGGGACACCTCTGGTACGAGCAGTACTTC.

This rearrangement joins TRBV11-2 to TRBJ2-7; weak D call: TRBD2 (6 bases). The ends were cut back, 1 base at V and 4 bases at J, with 11 bases in the middle. Germline V gives CDR1 SGHAT, CDR2 FQNNGV. CDR3 length: 14 amino acids. CDR3 sequence reads: CASSLAGTLYEQYF. DNA of the CDR3: TGTGCCAGCAGCTTAGCCGGGACTTTATACGAGCAGTACTTC.

The V and J genes are TRBV30 and TRBJ2-5; D unresolved. The germline gives CDR1 GTSNPN, CDR2 SVGIG (reference sequence). CDR3 length: 11 amino acids. Trimming shortened V by 0 bases and J by 3 bases, and 2 bases separated the two germline ends. CDR3 nucleotides: TGTGCCTGGAGTGTTAAAGAGACCCAGTACTTC. Protein: CAWSVKETQYF.

Only a few counts were recorded for this clone. The rearrangement joins TRBV7-9 to TRBJ1-4, with D possibly TRBD1 on 6 matching bases. The CDR3 length is 17 residues. The germline V gene encodes CDR1 SEHNR and CDR2 FQNEAQ (reference sequence). V was clipped by 4 bases and J by 7 bases, with 22 bases between them. This chain's CDR3 is CASSSLPRGQRGEKLFF. DNA of the CDR3: TGTGCCAGCAGCTCCCTTCCCCGGGGACAACGAGGTGAAAAACTGTTTTTT.

The CDR3 loop is CASSYLTGVETQYF. DNA of the CDR3: TGTGCCAGCAGTTACTTGACAGGGGTCGAGACCCAGTACTTC. The V and J genes are TRBV6-5 and TRBJ2-5; TRBD1 matches at 8 bases. This CDR3 is built from 14 residues. Trimming removed 1 base from V and 5 bases from J; junction bases left unmatched: 3. Germline loops: CDR1 MNHEY, CDR2 SVGAGI.

This sequence joins TRBV4-3 and TRBJ1-6, with D maybe TRBD1 (5 bases). This CDR3 has 15 amino acids. Trimming left V 0 bases short and J 7 bases short, with 10 bases between. Per the germline V gene, CDR1 is LGHNA and CDR2 is YSLEER. The DNA for the CDR3 is TGCGCCAGCAGCCAAGACAGGGTCGGCAATTCACCCCTCCACTTT. Protein: CASSQDRVGNSPLHF.

V is TRBV5-1 and J is TRBJ2-1; 8 bases map to TRBD2. The CDR3 is 16 amino acids. From germline, CDR1 is SGHRS and CDR2 YFSETQ. V trimming: 4 bases; J trimming: 7 bases; junction bases outside the gene matches: 13. In DNA form, the CDR3 reads TGCGCCAGCAGCGCGACCGGGACTAGTATCCGGAATGAGCAGTTCTTC. This codes for CASSATGTSIRNEQFF.

The gene calls are TRBV5-1 and TRBJ2-1; TRBD2 might be the D (6 bases). The CDR3 has 16 residues. Germline loops: CDR1 SGHRS, CDR2 YFSETQ. Trimming pared 0 bases from V and 5 bases from J, leaving 15 bases between. CDR3 residues: CASSLVAAGPDNEQFF. In DNA form, the CDR3 reads TGCGCCAGCAGCTTGGTCGCGGCGGGACCGGACAATGAGCAGTTCTTC.

The CDR3 spells CASSSDPDRATGELFF. The CDR3 DNA is TGTGCCAGCAGCTCCGACCCGGACAGGGCCACCGGGGAGCTGTTTTTT. The chain has TRBV7-2 and TRBJ2-2; 8 bases map to TRBD1. CDR1 and CDR2 (germline): SGHTA, FQGNSA. Trimming took 4 bases from V and 4 from J; bases not matched to a gene: 8. This CDR3 is 16 amino acids long.